These 7 T cell receptor beta chains share one sample of origin, sequenced in a study of long-term antiretroviral therapy in people with HIV (dated by TCRdb to between 2021 and 2024). The immunoSEQ hsTCRB v3.0 assay was used at survey level resolution to sequence the TRB variable region. In TCRdb, the immuneACCESS table is reduced to in-frame sequences with V and J assigned. These tables do not hold every clone; where another copy was compared, an unresolved V gene accounts for under half, and the others remain unexplained. The sample contains about 9,700 clones, roughly four fifths of them found a single time. The ten largest clonotypes hold around 21% of the sample. The source material was unsorted PBMCs, sampled 1.8 years before starting antiretroviral therapy. The receptors derive from a middle-aged man with HIV.

By share, this clone counts as medium-sized. The J gene is TRBJ2-7, the V gene TRBV6-1; D call uncertain. The CDR3 sequence is 15 residues long. Germline CDR1 and CDR2: MNHNS and SASEGT. Deletions cut 4 bases from V and 0 bases from J, with 13 bases between. The CDR3 sequence: CASSVDITASYEQYF. As DNA, the CDR3 is TGTGCCAGCAGTGTTGACATCACAGCCTCCTACGAGCAGTACTTC.

This sequence joins TRBV7-2 and TRBJ2-2, with 11 bases that match TRBD1. The CDR3 is made up of 16 amino acids. The V gene end was trimmed by 3 bases and the J gene end by 4 bases; junction bases not matched to a gene: 4. Germline values: CDR1 SGHTA, CDR2 FQGNSA. CDR3 loop: CASSFSGTGGTGELFF. CDR3 in DNA: TGTGCCAGCAGCTTCTCTGGGACAGGGGGCACCGGGGAGCTGTTTTTT.

This clone is deemed large (0.1 to 1%). The chain combines TRBV19 with TRBJ2-1; perhaps TRBD2 as D (6 bases). The CDR3 sequence is 15 residues long. Germline V gene sequence: CDR1 LNHDA, CDR2 SQIVND (reference sequence). V dropped 3 bases and J dropped 2 bases, with 11 bases sitting between them. CDR3 loop: CASSIVSGPYNEQFF. The CDR3 DNA follows: TGTGCCAGTAGTATTGTTAGCGGCCCCTACAATGAGCAGTTCTTC.

The genes are TRBV15 and TRBJ1-1, with D possibly being TRBD1 (5 bases). The CDR3 has 13 residues. The germline V gene has CDR1 LNHNV and CDR2 YYDKDF (reference sequence). The V and J ends lost 5 bases and 1 base respectively, with 8 bases between them. The CDR3 bases are TGTGCCACCAGCGAGGACACGAACACTGAAGCTTTCTTT. Translation: CATSEDTNTEAFF.

The CDR3 region is CASSSQTTGTMNTEAFF. The CDR3 DNA reads as TGCGCCAGCAGCTCACAAACTACCGGGACGATGAACACTGAAGCTTTCTTT. This chain uses TRBV5-1 with TRBJ1-1; TRBD1 might be the D (5 bases). Germline CDR1 and CDR2: SGHRS and YFSETQ. This CDR3 contains 17 residues. V shed 3 bases and J shed 0 bases, with 18 bases lying between them. Complete variable domain (other parts from reference TRBV5-1 and TRBJ1-1): KAGVTQTPRYLIKTRGQQVTLSCSPISGHRSVSWYQQTPGQGLQFLFEYFSETQRNKGNFPGRFSGRQFSNSRSEMNVSTLELGDSALYLCASSSQTTGTMNTEAFFGQGTRLTVV.

The rearrangement uses TRBV19 and TRBJ2-6; 7 nucleotides line up with TRBD1. Germline V CDR1 and CDR2: LNHDA, SQIVND (reference sequence). This CDR3 spans 17 amino acids. Trimming cost V 7 bases and J 0 bases; bases outside gene matches: 9. The CDR3 nucleotides read TGTGCCAGTACTGGACAGGTCCGGTTCTCTGGGGCCAACGTCCTGACTTTC. It is translated as CASTGQVRFSGANVLTF.

The chain couples TRBV5-1 to TRBJ2-5; 9 bases fit TRBD2. The CDR3 runs 16 residues. The germline CDR1 and CDR2 sequences are SGHRS and YFSETQ. With 0 bases clipped from V and 2 bases from J, the junction kept 5 bases outside the gene matches. The CDR3 DNA sequence: TGCGCCAGCAGCTTGGTAGCTAGCGGGGAACAAGAGACCCAGTACTTC. Protein product: CASSLVASGEQETQYF.